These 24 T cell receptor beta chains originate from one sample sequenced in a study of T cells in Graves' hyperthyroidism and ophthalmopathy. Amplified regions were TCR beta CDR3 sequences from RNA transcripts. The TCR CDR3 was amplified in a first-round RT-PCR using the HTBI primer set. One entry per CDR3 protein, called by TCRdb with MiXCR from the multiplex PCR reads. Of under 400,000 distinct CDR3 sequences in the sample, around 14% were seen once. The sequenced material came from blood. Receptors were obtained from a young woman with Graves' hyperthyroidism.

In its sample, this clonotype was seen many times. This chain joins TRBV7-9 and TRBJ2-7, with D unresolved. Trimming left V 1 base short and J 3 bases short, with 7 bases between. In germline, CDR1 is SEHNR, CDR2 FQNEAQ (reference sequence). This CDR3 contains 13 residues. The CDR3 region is CASSLEVSYEQYF. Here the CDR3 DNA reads TGTGCCAGCAGCTTAGAGGTCAGCTACGAGCAGTACTTC.

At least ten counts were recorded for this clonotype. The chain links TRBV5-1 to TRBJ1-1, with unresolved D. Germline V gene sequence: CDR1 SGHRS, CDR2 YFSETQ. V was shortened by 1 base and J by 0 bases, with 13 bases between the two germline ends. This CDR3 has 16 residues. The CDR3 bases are TGCGCCAGCAGCTTGAGCGCAGCCTTAATGAACACTGAAGCTTTCTTT. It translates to CASSLSAALMNTEAFF.

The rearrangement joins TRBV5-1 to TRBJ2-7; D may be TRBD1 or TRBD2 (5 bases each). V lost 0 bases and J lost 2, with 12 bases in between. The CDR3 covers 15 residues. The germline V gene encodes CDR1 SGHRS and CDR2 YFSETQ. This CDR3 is CASSLGPGTPYEQYF. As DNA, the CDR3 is TGCGCCAGCAGCTTGGGTCCAGGGACCCCCTACGAGCAGTACTTC. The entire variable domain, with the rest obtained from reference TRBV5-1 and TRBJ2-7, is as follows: KAGVTQTPRYLIKTRGQQVTLSCSPISGHRSVSWYQQTPGQGLQFLFEYFSETQRNKGNFPGRFSGRQFSNSRSEMNVSTLELGDSALYLCASSLGPGTPYEQYFGPGTRLTVT.

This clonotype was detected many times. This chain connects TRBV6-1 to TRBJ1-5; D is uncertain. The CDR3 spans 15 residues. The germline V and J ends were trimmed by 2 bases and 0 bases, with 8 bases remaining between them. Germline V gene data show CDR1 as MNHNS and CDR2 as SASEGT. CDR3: CASSEQVDSNQPQHF. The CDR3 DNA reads TGTGCCAGCAGTGAACAGGTAGATAGCAATCAGCCCCAGCATTTT.

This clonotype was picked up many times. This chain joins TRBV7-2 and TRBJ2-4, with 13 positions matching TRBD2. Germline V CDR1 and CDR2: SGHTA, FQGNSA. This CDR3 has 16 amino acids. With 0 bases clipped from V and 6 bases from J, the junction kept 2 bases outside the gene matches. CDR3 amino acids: CASSLAGLAGANIQYF. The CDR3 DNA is TGTGCCAGCAGCTTAGCAGGACTAGCGGGAGCAAACATTCAGTACTTC. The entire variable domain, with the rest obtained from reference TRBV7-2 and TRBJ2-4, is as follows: GAGVSQSPSNKVTEKGKDVELRCDPISGHTALYWYRQSLGQGLEFLIYFQGNSAPDKSGLPSDRFSAERTGGSVSTLTIQRTQQEDSAVYLCASSLAGLAGANIQYFGAGTRLSVL.

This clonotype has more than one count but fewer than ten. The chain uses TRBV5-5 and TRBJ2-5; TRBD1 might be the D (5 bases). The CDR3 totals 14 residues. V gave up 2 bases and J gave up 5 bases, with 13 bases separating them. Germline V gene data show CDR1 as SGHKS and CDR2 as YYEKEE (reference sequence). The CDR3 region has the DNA TGTGCCAGCAGCTTAGGGCAGGGTTACGAGACCCAGTACTTC. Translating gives CASSLGQGYETQYF.

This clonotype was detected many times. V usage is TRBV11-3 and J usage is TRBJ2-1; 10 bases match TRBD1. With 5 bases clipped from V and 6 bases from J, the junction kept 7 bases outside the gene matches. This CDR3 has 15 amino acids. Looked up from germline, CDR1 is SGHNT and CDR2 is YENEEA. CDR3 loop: CASSQGQGVGNEQFF. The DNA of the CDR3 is TGTGCCAGCAGCCAAGGACAGGGGGTAGGCAATGAGCAGTTCTTC.

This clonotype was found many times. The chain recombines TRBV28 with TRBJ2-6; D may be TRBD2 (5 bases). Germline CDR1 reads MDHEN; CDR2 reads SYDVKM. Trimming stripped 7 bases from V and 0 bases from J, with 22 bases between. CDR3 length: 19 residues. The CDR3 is CASIGKDLRPSSGANVLTF. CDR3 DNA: TGTGCCAGCATAGGCAAGGACTTACGGCCCTCCTCTGGGGCCAACGTCCTGACTTTC.

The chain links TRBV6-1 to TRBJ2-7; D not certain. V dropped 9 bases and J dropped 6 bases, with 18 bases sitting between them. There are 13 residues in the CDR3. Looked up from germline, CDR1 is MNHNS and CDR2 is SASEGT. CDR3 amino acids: CASYRTGLPEQYF. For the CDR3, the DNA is TGTGCCAGTTATAGGACCGGGCTTCCCGAGCAGTACTTC.

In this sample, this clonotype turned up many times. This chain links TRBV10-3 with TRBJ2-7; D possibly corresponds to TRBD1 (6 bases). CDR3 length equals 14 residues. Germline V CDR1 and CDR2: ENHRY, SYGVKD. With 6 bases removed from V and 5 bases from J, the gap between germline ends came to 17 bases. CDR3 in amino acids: CAIRVPGDLHEQYF. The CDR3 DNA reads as TGTGCCATCAGGGTTCCAGGGGATCTCCACGAGCAGTACTTC.

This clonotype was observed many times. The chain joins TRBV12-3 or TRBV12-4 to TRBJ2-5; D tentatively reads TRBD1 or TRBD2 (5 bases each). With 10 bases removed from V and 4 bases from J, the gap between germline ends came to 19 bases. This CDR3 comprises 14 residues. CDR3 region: CATNLRGPIETQYF. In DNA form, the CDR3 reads TGTGCCACCAACCTCCGGGGCCCCATAGAGACCCAGTACTTC.

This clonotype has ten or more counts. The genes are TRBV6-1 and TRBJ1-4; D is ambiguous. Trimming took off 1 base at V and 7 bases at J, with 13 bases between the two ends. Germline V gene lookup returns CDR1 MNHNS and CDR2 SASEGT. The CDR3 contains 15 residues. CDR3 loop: CASSEEGRDGEKLFF. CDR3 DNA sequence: TGTGCCAGCAGTGAAGAAGGAAGGGATGGTGAAAAACTGTTTTTT.

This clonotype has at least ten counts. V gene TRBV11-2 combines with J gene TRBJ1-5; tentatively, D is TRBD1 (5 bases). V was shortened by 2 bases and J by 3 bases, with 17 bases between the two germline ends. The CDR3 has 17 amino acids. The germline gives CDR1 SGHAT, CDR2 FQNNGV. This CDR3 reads CASSLSAGGFFNQPQHF. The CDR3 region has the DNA TGTGCCAGCAGCTTATCAGCTGGGGGATTCTTCAATCAGCCCCAGCATTTT.

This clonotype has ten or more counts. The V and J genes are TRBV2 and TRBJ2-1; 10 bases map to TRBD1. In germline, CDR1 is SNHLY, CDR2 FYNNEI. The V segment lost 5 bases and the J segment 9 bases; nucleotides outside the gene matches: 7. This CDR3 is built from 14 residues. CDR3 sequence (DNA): TGTGCCAGCAGTTTCGGACAGGGGGAGGGTGAGCAGTTCTTC. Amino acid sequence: CASSFGQGEGEQFF.

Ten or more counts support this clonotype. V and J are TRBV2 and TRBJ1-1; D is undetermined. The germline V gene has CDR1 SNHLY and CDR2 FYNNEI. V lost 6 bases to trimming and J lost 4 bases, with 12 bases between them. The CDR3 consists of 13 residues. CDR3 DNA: TGTGCCAGCAGAACGTATGTTGGCACTGAAGCTTTCTTT. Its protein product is CASRTYVGTEAFF.

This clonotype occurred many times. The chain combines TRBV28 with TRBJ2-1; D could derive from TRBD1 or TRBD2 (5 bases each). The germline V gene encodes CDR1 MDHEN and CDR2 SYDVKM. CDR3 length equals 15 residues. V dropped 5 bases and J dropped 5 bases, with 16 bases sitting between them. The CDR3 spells CASSNSPRGHNEQFF. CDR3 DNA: TGTGCCAGCAGTAACTCCCCTCGGGGCCACAATGAGCAGTTCTTC.

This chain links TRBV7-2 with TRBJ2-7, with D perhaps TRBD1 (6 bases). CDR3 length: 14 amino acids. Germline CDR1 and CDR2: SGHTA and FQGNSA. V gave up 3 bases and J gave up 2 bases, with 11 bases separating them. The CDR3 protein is CASSFRQAAYEQYF. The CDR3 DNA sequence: TGTGCCAGCAGCTTTCGACAGGCAGCCTACGAGCAGTACTTC.

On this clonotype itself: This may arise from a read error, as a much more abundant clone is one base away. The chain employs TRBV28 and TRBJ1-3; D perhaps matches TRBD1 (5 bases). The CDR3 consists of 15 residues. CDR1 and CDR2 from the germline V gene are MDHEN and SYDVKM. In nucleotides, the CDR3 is TGTGCCAGCAGTTTGGGGACTATTTCGAGAAACACCATATGTTTT. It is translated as CASSLGTISRNTICF.

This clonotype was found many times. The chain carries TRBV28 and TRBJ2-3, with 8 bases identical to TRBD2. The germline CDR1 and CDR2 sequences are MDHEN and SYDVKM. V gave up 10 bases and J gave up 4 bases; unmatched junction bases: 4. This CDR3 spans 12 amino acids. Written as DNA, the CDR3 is TGTGCCATCACGGGAGGGTCAGATACGCAGTATTTT. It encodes CAITGGSDTQYF.

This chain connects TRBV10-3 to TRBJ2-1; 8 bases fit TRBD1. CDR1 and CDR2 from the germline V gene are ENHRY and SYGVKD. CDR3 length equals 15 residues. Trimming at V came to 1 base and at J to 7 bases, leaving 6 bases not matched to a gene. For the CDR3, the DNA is TGTGCCATCAGTGAGTTAGGACAGGGCCGGAATGAGCAGTTCTTC. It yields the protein CAISELGQGRNEQFF.

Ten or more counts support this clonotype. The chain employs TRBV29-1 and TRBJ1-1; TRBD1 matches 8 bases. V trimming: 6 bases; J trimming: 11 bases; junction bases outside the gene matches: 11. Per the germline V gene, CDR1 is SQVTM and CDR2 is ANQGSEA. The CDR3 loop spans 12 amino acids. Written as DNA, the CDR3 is TGCAGCGTCCCTTCTCAGGGGGCGCGGGCTTTCTTT. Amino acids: CSVPSQGARAFF.

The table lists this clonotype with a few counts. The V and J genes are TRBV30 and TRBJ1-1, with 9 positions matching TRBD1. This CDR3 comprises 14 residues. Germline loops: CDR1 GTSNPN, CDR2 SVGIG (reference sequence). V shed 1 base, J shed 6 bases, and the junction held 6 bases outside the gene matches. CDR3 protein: CAWSDPTGGPEAFF. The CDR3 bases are TGTGCCTGGAGTGACCCGACAGGGGGTCCTGAAGCTTTCTTT. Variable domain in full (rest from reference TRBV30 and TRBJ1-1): SQTIHQWPATLVQPVGSPLSLECTVEGTSNPNLYWYRQAAGRGLQLLFYSVGIGQISSEVPQNLSASRPQDRQFILSSKKLLLSDSGFYLCAWSDPTGGPEAFFGQGTRLTVV.

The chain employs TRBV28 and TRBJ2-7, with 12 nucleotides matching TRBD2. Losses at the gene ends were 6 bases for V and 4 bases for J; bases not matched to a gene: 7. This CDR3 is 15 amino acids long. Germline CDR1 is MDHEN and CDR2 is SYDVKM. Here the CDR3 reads CASRSSGLAGYEQYF. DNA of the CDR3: TGTGCCAGCAGATCCTCGGGACTAGCGGGTTACGAGCAGTACTTC.

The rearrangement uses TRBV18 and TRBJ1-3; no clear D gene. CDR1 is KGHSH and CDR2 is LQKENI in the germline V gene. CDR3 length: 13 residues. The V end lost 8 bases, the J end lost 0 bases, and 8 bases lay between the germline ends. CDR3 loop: CASSHTSGNTIYF. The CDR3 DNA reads TGTGCCAGCAGCCACACCTCTGGAAACACCATATATTTT.